Following are 20 T cell receptor beta chains from one sample sequenced in a study of T cells after yellow fever vaccination. TCRdb analysed the 5' RACE reads with MiXCR anew, one entry per CDR3 protein. The sample has some 500,000 distinct CDR3 sequences, roughly 14% seen once; the top ten hold over 11%. The material was PBMCs, obtained on the day of the yellow fever booster vaccination. All receptors come from a man aged 25 to 40 who received the YFV17D yellow fever vaccine.

The J gene is TRBJ2-1, the V gene TRBV11-1; 16 nucleotides align to TRBD2. V dropped 5 bases and J dropped 4; count of bases not matched to a gene: 8. Germline-derived CDR1 and CDR2 are SGHAT and FQDESV (reference sequence). This CDR3 contains 18 residues. In DNA, the CDR3 is TGTGCCAGCAGCCCCGGGACTAGCGGGAGGGCCTCGTACAATGAGCAGTTCTTC. This gives the protein CASSPGTSGRASYNEQFF.

This clonotype was observed many times. This chain uses TRBV10-3 with TRBJ2-7; perhaps D is TRBD1 or TRBD2 (5 bases each). Trimming removed 10 bases at V and 5 bases at J, with 18 bases between. The CDR3 sequence is 13 residues long. Germline CDR1 ENHRY, CDR2 SYGVKD. The CDR3 here is CATNGGIEDEQYF. The CDR3 bases are TGTGCCACCAATGGGGGTATCGAGGACGAGCAGTACTTC.

The chain carries TRBV5-1 and TRBJ2-1; perhaps TRBD2 as D (6 bases). Deletions cut 4 bases from V and 9 bases from J, with 20 bases between. Germline V gene lookup returns CDR1 SGHRS and CDR2 YFSETQ. The CDR3 length is 15 residues. The CDR3 DNA is TGCGCCAGCAGCCGGGGGACGGATAAAAGCGGTGAGCAGTTCTTC. It is translated as CASSRGTDKSGEQFF.

This sequence joins TRBV12-3 or TRBV12-4 and TRBJ2-7, with 10 nucleotides matching TRBD2. V lost 9 bases and J lost 2; bases outside the gene matches: 10. This CDR3 spans 15 amino acids. In DNA form, the CDR3 reads TGTGCCAGTCAGGTCAAAGCGGGAGGGACCTACGAGCAGTACTTC. Translated, it gives CASQVKAGGTYEQYF.

The chain is built from TRBV20-1 and TRBJ1-4; D is unclear. The CDR3 runs 11 residues. Germline loops: CDR1 DFQATT, CDR2 SNEGSKA (reference sequence). V lost 5 bases to trimming and J lost 4 bases, with 5 bases between them. This CDR3 reads CSAESNEKLFF. CDR3 DNA: TGCAGTGCTGAGAGTAATGAAAAACTGTTTTTT.

The rearrangement uses TRBV6-1 and TRBJ2-2; the D gene is possibly TRBD2 (6 bases). This CDR3 has 14 amino acids. Germline V gene data show CDR1 as MNHNS and CDR2 as SASEGT. CDR3 sequence (DNA): TGTGCGCCCCCGGGGGAGGAGAGCACCGGGGAGCTGTTTTTT. Translating it yields CAPPGEESTGELFF.

This sequence joins TRBV12-3 or TRBV12-4 and TRBJ1-1; D not certain. CDR3 length: 12 residues. With 5 bases removed from V and 8 bases from J, the gap between germline ends came to 12 bases. The CDR3 sequence is CASSLSWEEAFF. The CDR3 DNA sequence: TGTGCCAGCAGTCTTTCTTGGGAGGAAGCTTTCTTT.

This clonotype was detected many times. The rearrangement links TRBV12-3 or TRBV12-4 to TRBJ2-1, with TRBD2 matching 10 bases. J was trimmed by 7 bases and V by 2 bases; bases with no gene match: 2. The CDR3 runs 14 residues. The CDR3 loop is CASSLTSGINEQFF. The CDR3 coding sequence is TGTGCCAGCAGTTTAACTAGCGGGATAAATGAGCAGTTCTTC.

This clonotype was seen repeatedly, ten times or more. The genes are TRBV7-3 and TRBJ2-1; the match to TRBD2 covers 9 bases. V dropped 5 bases and J dropped 0; count of bases not matched to a gene: 11. This CDR3 comprises 18 residues. Germline V gene lookup returns CDR1 SGHTA and CDR2 FQGTGA. The CDR3 nucleotides are TGTGCCAGCAGCCCAACCCTAGCGGGACCGAGCTCCTACAATGAGCAGTTCTTC. This translates into CASSPTLAGPSSYNEQFF.

This sequence joins TRBV20-1 and TRBJ2-7; no reliable D call. The CDR3 runs 14 residues. Trimming removed 0 bases at V and 2 bases at J, with 11 bases between. Germline V CDR1 and CDR2: DFQATT, SNEGSKA (reference sequence). CDR3 protein: CSARDRRFAYEQYF. The CDR3 coding sequence is TGCAGTGCTAGAGATAGGCGATTTGCCTACGAGCAGTACTTC.

The rearrangement links TRBV5-1 to TRBJ2-3; D is undetermined. V dropped 0 bases and J dropped 9 bases, with 11 bases sitting between them. There are 13 residues in the CDR3. The V gene's germline CDR1 is SGHRS and CDR2 YFSETQ. This chain's CDR3 is CASSLELASTQYF. DNA for the CDR3: TGCGCCAGCAGCTTGGAACTTGCGTCAACGCAGTATTTT.

This rearrangement joins TRBV19 to TRBJ2-1, with 10 nucleotides matching TRBD2. CDR1 LNHDA and CDR2 SQIVND come from the germline V gene (reference sequence). V lost 3 bases and J lost 9; bases outside the gene matches: 8. CDR3 size: 15 residues. As DNA, the CDR3 is TGTGCCAGTAGTATCTCTAGCGGGAGTATGGGTGAGCAGTTCTTC. Translation: CASSISSGSMGEQFF.

The V and J genes are TRBV15 and TRBJ1-5; D gene ambiguous. Germline V CDR1 and CDR2: LNHNV, YYDKDF (reference sequence). This CDR3 region has 16 residues. Trimming removed 1 base from V and 2 bases from J, with 12 bases in between. The CDR3 reads CATSRAKGAGNQPQHF. In nucleotides, the CDR3 is TGTGCCACCAGCAGAGCGAAGGGCGCCGGCAATCAGCCCCAGCATTTT.

This clonotype has more than one count but fewer than ten. The rearrangement uses TRBV11-2 and TRBJ1-6; 7 positions agree with TRBD1. The CDR3 runs to 13 residues. Germline CDR1 and CDR2: SGHAT and FQNNGV. Trimming removed 4 bases from V and 9 bases from J; junction bases left unmatched: 3. CDR3 nucleotide sequence: TGTGCCAGCAGCTACGGGACAGCTTCACCCCTCCACTTT. Protein product: CASSYGTASPLHF.

This sequence joins TRBV12-3 or TRBV12-4 and TRBJ2-6; 9 nucleotides line up with TRBD1. The CDR3 extends over 17 amino acids. Trimming cost V 7 bases and J 0 bases; bases outside gene matches: 7. CDR3 bases: TGTGCCAGCACACCGGGACAGGGACGCTCTGGGGCCAACGTCCTGACTTTC. Encoded protein: CASTPGQGRSGANVLTF.

In its sample, this clonotype was seen a few times. The chain joins TRBV30 to TRBJ2-7; 9 nucleotides line up with TRBD1. The trim removed 6 bases at V and 7 bases at J, leaving 7 bases unmatched. Germline CDR1 is GTSNPN and CDR2 is SVGIG (reference sequence). The CDR3 has 12 amino acids. CDR3 loop: CACGTGHREQYF. The CDR3 DNA is TGTGCCTGCGGGACAGGGCATCGGGAGCAGTACTTC.

This clonotype has more than one count but fewer than ten. The chain employs TRBV20-1 and TRBJ1-2; no firm D call. Between the trimmed V and J ends, which lost 1 base and 3 bases, there was a span of 9 bases. Germline V gives CDR1 DFQATT, CDR2 SNEGSKA (reference sequence). This CDR3 contains 13 residues. The CDR3 loop reads CSARVLSDYGYTF. The CDR3 coding sequence is TGCAGTGCTAGAGTCTTATCGGACTATGGCTACACCTTC.

The J gene is TRBJ2-3, the V gene TRBV15; D is possibly TRBD2 (5 bases). Trimming removed 5 bases from V and 6 bases from J, with 6 bases in between. Germline assignment: CDR1 LNHNV and CDR2 YYDKDF (reference sequence). CDR3 length: 11 residues. CDR3 DNA: TGTGCCACCAGCTCGGGGGATACGCAGTATTTT. It is translated as CATSSGDTQYF.

The V and J genes are TRBV4-3 and TRBJ2-4; D possibly corresponds to TRBD1 (5 bases). The germline V gene encodes CDR1 LGHNA and CDR2 YSLEER. Trimming removed 5 bases at V and 6 bases at J, with 14 bases between. This CDR3 spans 14 amino acids. The CDR3 region is CASSSHRQTNIQYF. CDR3 sequence (DNA): TGCGCCAGCAGCTCCCACAGGCAGACAAACATTCAGTACTTC.

This clonotype came up a few times. V is TRBV6-5 and J is TRBJ2-7; TRBD2 might be the D (6 bases). This CDR3 spans 12 amino acids. With 5 bases removed from V and 4 bases from J, the gap between germline ends came to 9 bases. Germline V lookup: CDR1 MNHEY, CDR2 SVGAGI. CDR3 amino acids: CASSQTRYEQYF. CDR3 nucleotide sequence: TGTGCCAGCAGTCAGACTAGATACGAGCAGTACTTC.